A single sample is the source of the 14 T cell receptor beta chains below, sequenced in a study of tumor-infiltrating lymphocytes in localized non-small cell lung cancer. TCRdb's table, derived via immunoSEQ multiplex PCR, lists solely in-frame clones and lacks some. Of around 6,400 clones listed, 74% are singletons. The sample taken for sequencing was lung tumor tissue. Every receptor here comes from a human donor with non-small cell lung cancer.

This clone was counted only a few times. The gene calls are TRBV7-8 and TRBJ2-3, with TRBD2 identical over 8 bases. Germline V lookup: CDR1 SGHVS, CDR2 FQNEAQ. The CDR3 covers 16 residues. With V trimmed by 5 bases and J by 2 bases, 9 bases remained unmatched. Here the CDR3 DNA reads TGTGCCAGCAGCCTTCGGATAGCGGGGAACACAGATACGCAGTATTTT. Translation gives CASSLRIAGNTDTQYF.

V usage is TRBV6-5 and J usage is TRBJ1-2; perhaps TRBD1 as D (6 bases). The CDR3 contains 15 residues. Trimming left V 7 bases short and J 5 bases short, with 20 bases between. The germline V gene has CDR1 MNHEY and CDR2 SVGAGI. The DNA of the CDR3 is TGTGCCAGCAAGGAGGGGGGAAGGTCTACATATGGCTACACCTTC. This encodes CASKEGGRSTYGYTF.

The chain recombines TRBV4-3 with TRBJ2-3; no clear D gene. V dropped 4 bases and J dropped 5 bases, with 13 bases sitting between them. Germline V gene lookup returns CDR1 LGHNA and CDR2 YSLEER. The CDR3 covers 14 residues. The CDR3 DNA follows: TGCGCCAGCAGCCCCCTGCGGTACGGAGATACGCAGTATTTT. This encodes CASSPLRYGDTQYF.

As regards this clone: One junction end does not reproduce the germline sequence, and a read error may be involved. J is TRBJ2-1 and V is TRBV14; a possible D gene is TRBD2 (6 bases). This CDR3 has 13 residues. Germline CDR1 reads SGHDN; CDR2 reads FVKESK. The CDR3 DNA is TGTGCCAGCAGCCAAGATAGGCGGGAACTCCCCATCTTC. Amino acid sequence: CASSQDRRELPIF.

This clone appeared once. V and J are TRBV5-5 and TRBJ1-2; D remains ambiguous. CDR3 length: 11 amino acids. CDR1 and CDR2 from the germline V gene are SGHKS and YYEKEE (reference sequence). V was cut by 4 bases and J by 1 base, with 2 bases left in between. The CDR3 loop reads CASSLNYGYTF. Here the CDR3 DNA reads TGTGCCAGCAGCCTTAACTATGGCTACACCTTC.

The genes are TRBV5-1 and TRBJ2-1; 13 bases map to TRBD2. V lost 3 bases and J lost 3; bases outside the gene matches: 3. This CDR3 spans 16 amino acids. The V gene's germline CDR1 is SGHRS and CDR2 YFSETQ. The CDR3 region is CASSSRTSGGYNEQFF. The CDR3, as DNA: TGCGCCAGCAGCTCCCGGACTAGCGGGGGCTACAATGAGCAGTTCTTC.

This clone showed up just once. CDR3 coding DNA: TGTGCCAGCAGCCCGTCGACAGGGTCAGATACGCAGTATTTT. Translated, it gives CASSPSTGSDTQYF. This chain uses TRBV5-6 with TRBJ2-3; TRBD1 matches at 7 bases. This CDR3 spans 14 amino acids. Germline CDR1 and CDR2: SGHDT and YYEEEE. V shed 4 bases, J shed 4 bases, and the junction held 6 bases outside the gene matches.

The gene calls are TRBV7-9 and TRBJ1-3; unclear D gene. V gave up 2 bases and J gave up 0 bases, with 8 bases separating them. The CDR3 has 15 amino acids. The germline gives CDR1 SEHNR, CDR2 FQNEAQ (reference sequence). The CDR3 here is CASSLWRISGNTIYF. CDR3 bases: TGTGCCAGCAGCTTATGGAGAATCTCTGGAAACACCATATATTTT.

This clone has only a few counts. The J gene is TRBJ1-2, the V gene TRBV6-5; maybe TRBD1 (6 bases). Trimming pared 2 bases from V and 8 bases from J, leaving 12 bases between. CDR1 MNHEY and CDR2 SVGAGI come from the germline V gene. The CDR3 spans 13 residues. The CDR3 loop is CASSYRQGRGYTF. The CDR3 DNA reads TGTGCCAGCAGTTACAGGCAGGGGAGAGGCTACACCTTC.

The rearrangement uses TRBV5-1 and TRBJ1-5; D perhaps matches TRBD1 (6 bases). The V end was cut by 4 bases, the J end by 5 bases, with 16 bases between. The CDR3 length is 15 residues. Germline V gene lookup returns CDR1 SGHRS and CDR2 YFSETQ. In DNA form, the CDR3 reads TGCGCCAGCAGCCCAGGACTAAGGACAGATCAGCCCCAGCATTTT. This gives the protein CASSPGLRTDQPQHF.

The rearrangement joins TRBV2 to TRBJ1-5, with 11 bases that match TRBD1. Germline CDR1 is SNHLY and CDR2 is FYNNEI. Trimming removed 7 bases from V and 5 bases from J; junction bases left unmatched: 7. The CDR3 length is 15 residues. CDR3 in DNA: TGTGCCAGCAAGGAAGGGACAGGGGGTTATCAGCCCCAGCATTTT. It yields the protein CASKEGTGGYQPQHF.

For the CDR3, the DNA is TGTGCCAGCAGCTTATCAGGGGTAGATGAAAAACTGTTTTTT. It encodes CASSLSGVDEKLFF. The chain employs TRBV7-9 and TRBJ1-4; maybe TRBD1 (6 bases). The CDR3 extends over 14 amino acids. Germline V gene sequence: CDR1 SEHNR, CDR2 FQNEAQ (reference sequence). V lost 2 bases, J lost 6 bases, and 10 bases lay in between.

The CDR3 DNA reads TGCGCCAGCAGCCCGGGCTACCTAGCGGGCGCAGGTGAGACCCAGTACTTC. Amino acids: CASSPGYLAGAGETQYF. The rearrangement links TRBV5-1 to TRBJ2-5, with 8 bases lining up with TRBD2. The CDR3 runs to 17 residues. V was pared by 4 bases and J by 5 bases, with 16 bases of the junction left unmatched. The germline CDR1 and CDR2 sequences are SGHRS and YFSETQ.

The table lists this clone with a count of one. This rearrangement joins TRBV28 to TRBJ2-5; D perhaps matches TRBD1 (5 bases). V was pared by 5 bases and J by 5 bases, with 15 bases between. This CDR3 comprises 14 residues. CDR1 MDHEN and CDR2 SYDVKM come from the germline V gene. The DNA for the CDR3 is TGTGCCAGCAGTCCAGGGCTGGCTGGTGAGACCCAGTACTTC. Its translation is CASSPGLAGETQYF.